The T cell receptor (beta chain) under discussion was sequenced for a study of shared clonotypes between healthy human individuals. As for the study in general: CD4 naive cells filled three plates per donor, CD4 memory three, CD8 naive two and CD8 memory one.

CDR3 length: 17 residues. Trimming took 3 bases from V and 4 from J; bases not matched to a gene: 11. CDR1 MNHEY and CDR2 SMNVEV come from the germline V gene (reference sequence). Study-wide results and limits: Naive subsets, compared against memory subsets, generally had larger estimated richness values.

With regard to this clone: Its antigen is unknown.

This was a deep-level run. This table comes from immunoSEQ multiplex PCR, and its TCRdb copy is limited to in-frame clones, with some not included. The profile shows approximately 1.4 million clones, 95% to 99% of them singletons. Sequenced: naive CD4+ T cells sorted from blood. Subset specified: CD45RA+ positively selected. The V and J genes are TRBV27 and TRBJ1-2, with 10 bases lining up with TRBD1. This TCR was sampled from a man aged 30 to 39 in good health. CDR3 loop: CASSFDRGHGVSYGYTF. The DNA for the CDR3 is TGTGCCAGCAGTTTTGACAGGGGGCACGGGGTAAGCTATGGCTACACCTTC.